A single sample is the source of the 28 T cell receptor beta chains below, sequenced in a study of naive and memory T cell subsets. Study-level points and caveats: A few larger clonotypes appeared in naive repertoires, especially CD8, possibly memory cells re-expressing CD45RA.

Their cognate antigens are unknown. Both TRBC1 and TRBC2 were covered by a beta constant-region primer of two equimolar oligonucleotides. The ligated cDNA underwent four PCR rounds using SP2 and nested alpha and beta constant-region primers. MiXCR was run by TCRdb on the UMI-ligation and nested PCR reads, yielding one entry per CDR3 protein. The sample lists tens of thousands of distinct CDR3 sequences; 10% to 12% were seen once. The specimen was naive CD4+ T cells from blood. The receptors derive from a human donor in good health.

This clonotype occurred many times. V is TRBV29-1 and J is TRBJ2-1, with TRBD2 matching over 7 bases. Germline lookup yields CDR1 SQVTM and CDR2 ANQGSEA. There are 14 residues in the CDR3. After removal of 7 bases from V and 5 bases from J, the junction contained 11 bases not matched to a gene. CDR3 in amino acids: CSARPAGTNNEQFF. The CDR3, as DNA: TGCAGCGCTAGGCCAGCGGGGACGAACAATGAGCAGTTCTTC.

The V gene is TRBV20-1, the J gene TRBJ1-4, with 9 bases aligning to TRBD1. The CDR3 loop spans 14 amino acids. The germline gives CDR1 DFQATT, CDR2 SNEGSKA (reference sequence). After removal of 6 bases from V and 5 bases from J, the junction contained 7 bases not matched to a gene. The CDR3 DNA sequence: TGCAGTGCCCTCTCCGGGACAGGGAATGAAAAACTGTTTTTT. Translation: CSALSGTGNEKLFF.

The gene calls are TRBV12-3 or TRBV12-4 and TRBJ2-1; 10 nucleotides match TRBD2. The CDR3 spans 14 residues. J was trimmed by 8 bases and V by 7 bases; bases with no gene match: 8. The CDR3 DNA is TGTGCCAGCACCAGTAGCGGGAGGTATTATGAGCAGTTCTTC. Amino acids: CASTSSGRYYEQFF.

This clonotype has only a few counts. The genes are TRBV28 and TRBJ2-7, with D uncertain. V lost 7 bases and J lost 2, with 12 bases in between. The CDR3 has 13 amino acids. CDR1 is MDHEN and CDR2 is SYDVKM in the germline V gene. The DNA of the CDR3 is TGTGCCAGCACAACACCTAGTACCTACGAGCAGTACTTC. Residues: CASTTPSTYEQYF. The whole variable domain, remainder taken from reference TRBV28 and TRBJ2-7, is DVKVTQSSRYLVKRTGEKVFLECVQDMDHENMFWYRQDPGLGLRLIYFSYDVKMKEKGDIPEGYSVSREKKERFSLILESASTNQTSMYLCASTTPSTYEQYFGPGTRLTVT.

V usage is TRBV7-8 and J usage is TRBJ2-3; no clear D gene. Germline V CDR1 and CDR2: SGHVS, FQNEAQ. This CDR3 has 13 residues. The V and J ends lost 5 bases and 8 bases respectively, with 14 bases between them. For the CDR3, the DNA is TGTGCCAGCAGCATCACCCCGACTCCTACGCAGTATTTT. This encodes CASSITPTPTQYF.

This clonotype was picked up many times. The chain couples TRBV12-3 or TRBV12-4 to TRBJ2-6; 9 bases are a match to TRBD1. Unmatched junction bases numbered 7, after V lost 5 bases and J lost 2 bases. This CDR3 has 17 amino acids. CDR3: CASSPGQGTPGANVLTF. In nucleotides, the CDR3 is TGTGCCAGCAGTCCCGGACAGGGGACGCCTGGGGCCAACGTCCTGACTTTC.

There are a few counts of this clonotype. This rearrangement joins TRBV21-1 to TRBJ2-7; the D call in the table, TRBD1, was not verified against the DNA. TRBV21-1 is shown as a pseudogene. The CDR3 runs 11 residues. CDR3 in DNA: TGTGCCCGACAGTCTAAGTACGAGCAGTACTTC. Its translation: CARQSKYEQYF.

The chain is built from TRBV4-2 and TRBJ1-4; a possible D gene is TRBD1 (5 bases). V gave up 4 bases and J gave up 0 bases, with 6 bases separating them. CDR3 length: 14 amino acids. Germline V gene lookup returns CDR1 LGHNA and CDR2 YNFKEQ. In nucleotides, the CDR3 is TGTGCCAGCAGCCGAGGGGCAACTAATGAAAAACTGTTTTTT. It translates to CASSRGATNEKLFF.

The chain carries TRBV15 and TRBJ2-1; 10 bases agree with TRBD2. CDR3 length: 17 amino acids. From germline, CDR1 is LNHNV and CDR2 YYDKDF (reference sequence). The V and J ends lost 8 bases and 0 bases, in that order; junction bases with no gene match: 10. The CDR3 is CATGGTSGVNSYNEQFF. Here the CDR3 DNA reads TGTGCCACCGGAGGTACTAGCGGGGTTAACTCCTACAATGAGCAGTTCTTC.

In this sample, this clonotype turned up many times. The V gene is TRBV11-2, the J gene TRBJ2-1, with unresolved D. The CDR3 runs to 13 residues. CDR1 SGHAT and CDR2 FQNNGV come from the germline V gene. Trimming took off 1 base at V and 9 bases at J, with 10 bases between the two ends. This CDR3 reads CASSLVEISEQFF. DNA of the CDR3: TGTGCCAGCAGCTTAGTCGAGATATCTGAGCAGTTCTTC.

The rearrangement links TRBV4-3 to TRBJ1-2; TRBD1 matches 7 bases. This CDR3 is 15 amino acids long. In germline, CDR1 is LGHNA, CDR2 YSLEER. After removal of 3 bases from V and 4 bases from J, the junction contained 8 bases not matched to a gene. The CDR3: CASSQRYGDSYGYTF. In DNA, the CDR3 is TGCGCCAGCAGCCAGCGATATGGGGACAGCTATGGCTACACCTTC.

There are many counts of this clonotype. The rearrangement links TRBV9 to TRBJ2-2; a possible D gene is TRBD2 (6 bases). Germline CDR1 is SGDLS and CDR2 is YYNGEE. The V and J ends lost 7 bases and 6 bases respectively, with 13 bases between them. This CDR3 contains 13 residues. CDR3 DNA: TGTGCCAGCGGGACTCAGGCCCCCGGGGAGCTGTTTTTT. Protein product: CASGTQAPGELFF.

There are a few counts of this clonotype. The chain carries TRBV20-1 and TRBJ2-3, with D unresolved. Germline assignment: CDR1 DFQATT and CDR2 SNEGSKA (reference sequence). CDR3 length: 13 amino acids. With 1 base removed from V and 4 bases from J, the gap between germline ends came to 9 bases. The CDR3 is CSARVTRPDTQYF. The CDR3, as DNA: TGCAGTGCTAGAGTGACCCGCCCAGATACGCAGTATTTT.

The CDR3 protein is CASGRGNQPQHF. CDR3 coding DNA: TGCGCCAGCGGTAGGGGAAATCAGCCCCAGCATTTT. V gene TRBV23-1 combines with J gene TRBJ1-5; tentatively, D is TRBD1 (5 bases). TRBV23-1 is sorted into the ORF group, with uncertain function. The ends were cut back, 8 bases at V and 4 bases at J, with 9 bases in the middle. There are 12 residues in the CDR3.

The chain combines TRBV12-3 or TRBV12-4 with TRBJ2-7, with TRBD1 as a possible D gene (6 bases). The CDR3 is 13 amino acids. V dropped 4 bases and J dropped 2 bases, with 9 bases sitting between them. The CDR3, as DNA: TGTGCCAGCAGTTCAGGGGTCCCCTACGAGCAGTACTTC. Protein sequence: CASSSGVPYEQYF.

V is TRBV19 and J is TRBJ1-2, with D maybe TRBD1 (5 bases). Germline CDR1 reads LNHDA; CDR2 reads SQIVND (reference sequence). V lost 2 bases and J 4 bases, leaving 23 bases between the germline ends. This CDR3 has 18 amino acids. DNA of the CDR3: TGTGCCAGTAGTATATCCTCTGGGTCCCGGGCAGGGATCTATGGCTACACCTTC. It translates to CASSISSGSRAGIYGYTF.

V is TRBV14 and J is TRBJ2-1; 7 bases line up with TRBD1. Trimming took 5 bases from V and 5 from J; bases not matched to a gene: 9. The germline gives CDR1 SGHDN, CDR2 FVKESK. The CDR3 runs to 15 residues. The CDR3 loop reads CASSEQGRPHNEQFF. DNA of the CDR3: TGTGCCAGCAGCGAACAGGGGCGGCCACACAATGAGCAGTTCTTC.

CDR3 sequence reads: CSATKGQGAGEQYF. CDR3 nucleotides: TGCAGTGCTACAAAAGGACAGGGGGCAGGGGAGCAGTACTTC. The chain is built from TRBV20-1 and TRBJ2-7; 11 nucleotides align to TRBD1. Germline CDR1 and CDR2: DFQATT and SNEGSKA (reference sequence). This CDR3 comprises 14 residues. With 4 bases clipped from V and 7 bases from J, the junction kept 9 bases outside the gene matches.

In this sample, this clonotype turned up a few times. The V call is TRBV7-3, the J call TRBJ2-1; tentatively, D is TRBD2 (5 bases). The CDR3 is made up of 14 amino acids. Trimming shortened V by 2 bases and J by 8 bases, and 13 bases separated the two germline ends. Germline CDR1 reads SGHTA; CDR2 reads FQGTGA. The chain's CDR3 is CASSLRASSHEQFF. The CDR3 bases are TGTGCCAGCAGCTTACGCGCTAGCTCCCATGAGCAGTTCTTC. Combining the CDR3 with reference TRBV7-3 and TRBJ2-1 gives the whole variable domain GAGVSQTPSNKVTEKGKYVELRCDPISGHTALYWYRQSLGQGPEFLIYFQGTGAADDSGLPNDRFFAVRPEGSVSTLKIQRTERGDSAVYLCASSLRASSHEQFFGPGTRLTVL.

In regard to this clonotype: Just one base apart from a much larger clone, this may be a read error. V is TRBV19 and J is TRBJ2-3; D gene ambiguous. Germline V gene data show CDR1 as LNHDA and CDR2 as SQIVND (reference sequence). Trimming removed 3 bases at V and 4 bases at J, with 14 bases between. The CDR3 covers 15 residues. The CDR3 protein is CASSMGKGTSDTQYF. CDR3 DNA: TGTGCCAGTAGTATGGGGAAGGGTACCTCAGATACGCAGTATTTT.

The chain links TRBV4-3 to TRBJ1-4, with a tentative D call TRBD1 (6 bases). Germline lookup yields CDR1 LGHNA and CDR2 YSLEER. The CDR3 length is 14 residues. V was pared by 4 bases and J by 3 bases, with 9 bases between. CDR3 sequence reads: CASSPGQSNEKLFF. Written as DNA, the CDR3 is TGCGCCAGCAGCCCTGGACAGTCTAATGAAAAACTGTTTTTT.

The table lists this clonotype with a few counts. The chain combines TRBV12-3 or TRBV12-4 with TRBJ2-5, with TRBD1 as a possible D gene (6 bases). The CDR3 is 14 amino acids. Between the trimmed V and J ends, which lost 6 bases and 4 bases, there was a span of 15 bases. In DNA form, the CDR3 reads TGTGCCAGCAGCCCGACAGTAGGGGGAGAGACCCAGTACTTC. This codes for CASSPTVGGETQYF.

This clonotype has a handful of counts. This chain connects TRBV18 to TRBJ2-3, with TRBD2 matching 8 bases. V gave up 6 bases and J gave up 13 bases; unmatched junction bases: 15. Looked up from germline, CDR1 is KGHSH and CDR2 is LQKENI. CDR3 size: 14 residues. The CDR3 DNA reads TGTGCCAGCTCTCGACAGGAAAAGCGGGAGTCTGAGTATTTT. It yields the protein CASSRQEKRESEYF.

In this sample, this clonotype turned up many times. The chain employs TRBV7-9 and TRBJ2-7, with D unclear. Germline V lookup: CDR1 SEHNR, CDR2 FQNEAQ (reference sequence). The germline V and J ends were trimmed by 7 bases and 3 bases, with 13 bases remaining between them. The CDR3 spans 13 residues. CDR3 nucleotides: TGTGCCAGCACTCCTACGGAGAGCTACGAGCAGTACTTC. This sequence encodes CASTPTESYEQYF. Full variable domain (rest looked up from reference TRBV7-9 and TRBJ2-7): DTGVSQNPRHKITKRGQNVTFRCDPISEHNRLYWYRQTLGQGPEFLTYFQNEAQLEKSRLLSDRFSAERPKGSFSTLEIQRTEQGDSAMYLCASTPTESYEQYFGPGTRLTVT.

The chain carries TRBV5-5 and TRBJ2-2, with unresolved D. CDR3 size: 14 residues. Trimming took 1 base from V and 2 from J, leaving 6 bases between them. The germline V gene encodes CDR1 SGHKS and CDR2 YYEKEE (reference sequence). This CDR3 reads CASSLYLNTGELFF. The CDR3 DNA sequence: TGTGCCAGCAGCTTGTACCTAAACACCGGGGAGCTGTTTTTT.

The V call is TRBV6-5, the J call TRBJ1-1; 7 nucleotides line up with TRBD1. V shed 5 bases, J shed 2 bases, and the junction held 5 bases outside the gene matches. Germline V gives CDR1 MNHEY, CDR2 SVGAGI. The CDR3 extends over 14 amino acids. CDR3 nucleotides: TGTGCCAGCAGTCGGGACAGATTTAACACTGAAGCTTTCTTT. Protein: CASSRDRFNTEAFF.

This chain uses TRBV7-8 with TRBJ1-5; 7 nucleotides line up with TRBD1. The CDR3 length is 15 residues. The V and J ends lost 1 base and 16 bases, in that order; junction bases with no gene match: 16. Germline values: CDR1 SGHVS, CDR2 FQNEAQ. The CDR3 is CASSLGDSLPAPIHF. CDR3 nucleotide sequence: TGTGCCAGCAGCTTAGGGGACAGCCTCCCTGCTCCAATCCATTTT.

In its sample, this clonotype was seen many times. The rearrangement links TRBV29-1 to TRBJ2-7, with 7 bases aligning to TRBD2. CDR1 is SQVTM and CDR2 is ANQGSEA in the germline V gene. V lost 4 bases and J lost 0; bases outside the gene matches: 9. This CDR3 spans 15 amino acids. The CDR3 region is CSVARGELSSYEQYF. CDR3 bases: TGCAGCGTTGCCCGGGGGGAGCTTAGCTCCTACGAGCAGTACTTC.